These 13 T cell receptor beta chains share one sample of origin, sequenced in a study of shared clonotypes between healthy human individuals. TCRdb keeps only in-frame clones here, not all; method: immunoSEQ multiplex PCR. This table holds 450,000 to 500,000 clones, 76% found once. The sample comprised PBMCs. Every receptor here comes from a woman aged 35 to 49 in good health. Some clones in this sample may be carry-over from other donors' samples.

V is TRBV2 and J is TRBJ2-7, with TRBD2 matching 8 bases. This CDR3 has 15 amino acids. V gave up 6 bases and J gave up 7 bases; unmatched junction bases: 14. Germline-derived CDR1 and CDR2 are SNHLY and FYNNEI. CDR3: CASRGAGAGFGEQYF. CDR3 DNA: TGTGCCAGCAGGGGAGCGGGAGCGGGTTTCGGGGAGCAGTACTTC.

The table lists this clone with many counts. In DNA form, the CDR3 reads TGTGCCAGTAGGGCCCGAGGGGGGGTTGCGCGGGAGCAGTTCTTC. The encoded protein is CASRARGGVAREQFF. This chain uses TRBV19 with TRBJ2-1; possibly TRBD2 for D (7 bases). The V and J ends lost 6 bases and 10 bases respectively, with 22 bases between them. Germline lookup yields CDR1 LNHDA and CDR2 SQIVND (reference sequence). CDR3 length: 15 residues.

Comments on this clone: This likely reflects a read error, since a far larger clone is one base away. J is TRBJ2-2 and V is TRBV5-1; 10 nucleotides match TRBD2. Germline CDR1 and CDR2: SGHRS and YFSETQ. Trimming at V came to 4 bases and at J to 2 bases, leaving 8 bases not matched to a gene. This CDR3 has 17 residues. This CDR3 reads CASSTELAGQNTGELFF. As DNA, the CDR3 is TGCGCCAGCAGCACAGAACTAGCGGGACAAAACACCGGGGAGCTGTTTTTT.

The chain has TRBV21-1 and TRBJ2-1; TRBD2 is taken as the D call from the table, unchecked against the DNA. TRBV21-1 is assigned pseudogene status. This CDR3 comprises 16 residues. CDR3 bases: TGTGCCAGCAGCAAAGTTCGAGCGGGACCTAACAATGAGCAGTTCTTC. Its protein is CASSKVRAGPNNEQFF.

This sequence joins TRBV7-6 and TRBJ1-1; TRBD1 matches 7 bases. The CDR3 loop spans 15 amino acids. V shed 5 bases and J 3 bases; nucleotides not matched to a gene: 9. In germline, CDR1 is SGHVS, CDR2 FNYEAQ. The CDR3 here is CASSPTGHLDTEAFF. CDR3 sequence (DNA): TGTGCCAGCAGCCCGACAGGGCACCTAGACACTGAAGCTTTCTTT.

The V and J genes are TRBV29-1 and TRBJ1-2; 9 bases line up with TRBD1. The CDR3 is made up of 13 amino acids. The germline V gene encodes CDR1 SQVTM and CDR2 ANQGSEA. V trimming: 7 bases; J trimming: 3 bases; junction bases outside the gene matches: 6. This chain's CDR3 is CSAWTGVDYGYTF. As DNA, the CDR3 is TGCAGCGCATGGACAGGGGTCGACTATGGCTACACCTTC. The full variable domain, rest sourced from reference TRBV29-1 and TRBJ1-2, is SAVISQKPSRDICQRGTSLTIQCQVDSQVTMMFWYRQQPGQSLTLIATANQGSEATYESGFVIDKFPISRPNLTFSTLTVSNMSPEDSSIYLCSAWTGVDYGYTFGSGTRLTVV.

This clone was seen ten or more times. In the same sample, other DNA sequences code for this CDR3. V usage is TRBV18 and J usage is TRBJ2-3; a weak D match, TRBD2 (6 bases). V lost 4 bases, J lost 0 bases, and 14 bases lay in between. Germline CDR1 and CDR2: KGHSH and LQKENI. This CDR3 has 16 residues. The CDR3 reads CASSLASDLSTDTQYF. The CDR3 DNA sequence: TGTGCCAGCTCACTCGCTAGCGACCTAAGCACAGATACGCAGTATTTT.

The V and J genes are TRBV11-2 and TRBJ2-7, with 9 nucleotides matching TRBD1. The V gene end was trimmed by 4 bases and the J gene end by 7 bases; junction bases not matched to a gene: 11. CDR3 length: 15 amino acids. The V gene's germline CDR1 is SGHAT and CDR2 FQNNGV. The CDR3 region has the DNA TGTGCCAGCAGCTCCCCACGACAGGGGGTGAGGGAGCAGTACTTC. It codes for CASSSPRQGVREQYF.

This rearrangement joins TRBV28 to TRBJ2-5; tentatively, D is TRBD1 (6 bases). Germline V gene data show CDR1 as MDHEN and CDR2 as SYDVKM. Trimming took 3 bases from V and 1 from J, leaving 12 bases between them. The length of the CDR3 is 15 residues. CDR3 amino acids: CASSLTGQFQETQYF. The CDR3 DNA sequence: TGTGCCAGCAGTTTGACCGGACAGTTCCAAGAGACCCAGTACTTC. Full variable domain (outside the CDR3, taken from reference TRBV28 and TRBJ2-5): DVKVTQSSRYLVKRTGEKVFLECVQDMDHENMFWYRQDPGLGLRLIYFSYDVKMKEKGDIPEGYSVSREKKERFSLILESASTNQTSMYLCASSLTGQFQETQYFGPGTRLLVL.

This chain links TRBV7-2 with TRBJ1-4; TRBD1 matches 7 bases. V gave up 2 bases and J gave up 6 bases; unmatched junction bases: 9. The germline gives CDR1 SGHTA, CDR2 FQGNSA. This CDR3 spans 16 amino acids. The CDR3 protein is CASSLRGRGADEKLFF. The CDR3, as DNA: TGTGCCAGCAGCTTAAGAGGCAGGGGGGCGGATGAAAAACTGTTTTTT.

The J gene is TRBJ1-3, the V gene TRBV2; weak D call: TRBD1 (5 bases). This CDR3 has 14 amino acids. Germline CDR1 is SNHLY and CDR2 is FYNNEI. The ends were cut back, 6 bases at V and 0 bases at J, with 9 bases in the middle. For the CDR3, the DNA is TGTGCCAGCAGGCCAGGGCTCTCTGGAAACACCATATATTTT. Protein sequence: CASRPGLSGNTIYF.

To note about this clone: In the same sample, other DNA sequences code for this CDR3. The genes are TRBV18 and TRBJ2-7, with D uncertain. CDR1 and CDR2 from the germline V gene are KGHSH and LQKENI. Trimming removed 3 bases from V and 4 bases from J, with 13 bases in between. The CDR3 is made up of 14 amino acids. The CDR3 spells CASSPPLGVYEQYF. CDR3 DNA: TGTGCCAGCTCACCGCCACTTGGAGTTTACGAGCAGTACTTC.

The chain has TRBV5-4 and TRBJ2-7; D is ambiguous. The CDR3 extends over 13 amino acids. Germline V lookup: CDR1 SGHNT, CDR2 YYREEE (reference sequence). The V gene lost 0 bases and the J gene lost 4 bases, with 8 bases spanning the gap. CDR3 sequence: CASSLDRQYEQYF. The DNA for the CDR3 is TGTGCCAGCAGCTTGGACCGGCAATACGAGCAGTACTTC.